This T cell receptor (beta chain) was captured in a study of T-cell memory formation after mild COVID-19. General study findings and limits: Still unconfirmed is whether the second-wave clones peaking on day 37 recognized SARS-CoV-2. Within pre-infection memory, some responding clones were found, suggesting cross-reactive memory joined.

A word on this clonotype: Its specificity is not known.

MiXCR, run by TCRdb on the 5' RACE reads, gives a single entry per CDR3 protein. The sample carries fewer than 600,000 distinct CDR3 sequences, about a fifth recorded once. Trimming removed 1 base from V and 2 bases from J; junction bases left unmatched: 9. The CDR3 has 17 residues. Per the germline V gene, CDR1 is LGHDT and CDR2 is YNNKEL (reference sequence). The genes are TRBV3-1 and TRBJ2-5; 8 positions match TRBD2. This TCR was sampled from an adult woman who had mild COVID-19 (a few samples of this study predate the infection). Cell type and time point are not known. The sample comprised PBMCs or a T cell subset sorted from them (not recorded which). DNA for the CDR3: TGTGCCAGCAGCCAAGCCCTCGGCGGGGGGCATCAAGAGACCCAGTACTTC. Translation: CASSQALGGGHQETQYF.